This T cell receptor (beta chain) emerged from a study of CD8+ T cells in alopecia areata. Study findings and constraints: Scalp data also include sequences from resident alphabeta T cells of normal skin.

Points on this clone: What it binds is not known.

Trimming stripped 4 bases from V and 6 bases from J, with 8 bases between. CDR3 length equals 12 residues. CDR1 SGHRS and CDR2 YFSETQ come from the germline V gene. Investigators isolated RNA and reverse transcribed it into cDNA to act as the sequencing template. Only in-frame clones appear in the TCRdb table, and some are missing; sequencing was by immunoSEQ multiplex PCR. The table records approximately 89,000 clones, around 54% of them present only once. The receptor was derived from a human donor with alopecia areata. This chain uses TRBV5-1 with TRBJ2-1; D call uncertain. Input material: NKG2D-high CD8+ T cells sorted from blood. DNA for the CDR3: TGCGCCAGCAGCCCCGTCCCCAATGAGCAGTTCTTC. It yields the protein CASSPVPNEQFF.